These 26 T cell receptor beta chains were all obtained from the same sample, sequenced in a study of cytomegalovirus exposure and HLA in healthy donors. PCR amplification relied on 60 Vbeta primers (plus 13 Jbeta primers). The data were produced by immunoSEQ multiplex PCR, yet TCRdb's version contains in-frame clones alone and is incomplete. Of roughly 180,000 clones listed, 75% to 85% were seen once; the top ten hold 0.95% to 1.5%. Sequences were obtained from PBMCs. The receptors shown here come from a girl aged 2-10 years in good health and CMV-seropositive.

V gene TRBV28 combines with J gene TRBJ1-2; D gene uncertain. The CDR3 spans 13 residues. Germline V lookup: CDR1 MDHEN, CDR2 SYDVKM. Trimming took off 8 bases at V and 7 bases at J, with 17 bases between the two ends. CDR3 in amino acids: CASGDPQIFGYTF. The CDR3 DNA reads TGTGCCAGCGGAGACCCCCAGATATTTGGCTACACCTTC.

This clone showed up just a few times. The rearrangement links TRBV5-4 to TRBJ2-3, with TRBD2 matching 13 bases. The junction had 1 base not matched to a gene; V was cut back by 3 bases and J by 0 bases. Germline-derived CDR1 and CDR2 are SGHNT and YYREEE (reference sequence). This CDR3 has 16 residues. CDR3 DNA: TGTGCCAGCAGCTGGGGACTAGCGGGAAGCACAGATACGCAGTATTTT. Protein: CASSWGLAGSTDTQYF.

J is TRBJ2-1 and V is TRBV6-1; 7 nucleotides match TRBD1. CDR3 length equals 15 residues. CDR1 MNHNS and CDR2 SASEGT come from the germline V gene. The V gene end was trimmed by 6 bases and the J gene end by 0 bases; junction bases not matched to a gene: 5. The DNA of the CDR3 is TGTGCCAGCAGATACAGGGACAGCTCCTACAATGAGCAGTTCTTC. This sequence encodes CASRYRDSSYNEQFF.

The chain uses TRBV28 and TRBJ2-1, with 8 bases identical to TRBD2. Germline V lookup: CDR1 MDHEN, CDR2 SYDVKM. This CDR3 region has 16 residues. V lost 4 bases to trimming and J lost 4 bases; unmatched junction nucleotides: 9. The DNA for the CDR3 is TGTGCCAGCAGTTATGCGGGAGGCCGACAGTACAATGAGCAGTTCTTC. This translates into CASSYAGGRQYNEQFF.

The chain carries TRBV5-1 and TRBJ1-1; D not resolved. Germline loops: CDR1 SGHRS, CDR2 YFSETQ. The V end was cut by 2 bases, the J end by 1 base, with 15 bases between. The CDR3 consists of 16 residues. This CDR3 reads CASSFQSGIENTEAFF. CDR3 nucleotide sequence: TGCGCCAGCAGCTTCCAGTCGGGGATCGAGAACACTGAAGCTTTCTTT.

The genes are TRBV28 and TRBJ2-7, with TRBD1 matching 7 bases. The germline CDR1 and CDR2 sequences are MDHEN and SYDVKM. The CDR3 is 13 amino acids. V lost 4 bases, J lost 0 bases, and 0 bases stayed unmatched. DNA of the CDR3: TGTGCCAGCAGTTCAGGGGGCTCCTACGAGCAGTACTTC. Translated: CASSSGGSYEQYF.

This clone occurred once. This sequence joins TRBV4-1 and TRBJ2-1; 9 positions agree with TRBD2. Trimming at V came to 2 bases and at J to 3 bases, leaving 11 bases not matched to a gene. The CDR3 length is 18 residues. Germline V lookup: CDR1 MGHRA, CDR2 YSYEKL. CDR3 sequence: CASSQKIPLAGSYNEQFF. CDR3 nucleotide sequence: TGCGCCAGCAGCCAAAAGATCCCCCTAGCGGGGAGCTACAATGAGCAGTTCTTC.

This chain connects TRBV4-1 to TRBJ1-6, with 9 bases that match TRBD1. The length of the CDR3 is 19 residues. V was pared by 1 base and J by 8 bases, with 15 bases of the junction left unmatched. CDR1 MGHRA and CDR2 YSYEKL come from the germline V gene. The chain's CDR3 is CASSQGGDRVLAQHSPLHF. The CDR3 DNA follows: TGCGCCAGCAGCCAAGGCGGGGACAGGGTCCTCGCGCAACATTCACCCCTCCACTTT.

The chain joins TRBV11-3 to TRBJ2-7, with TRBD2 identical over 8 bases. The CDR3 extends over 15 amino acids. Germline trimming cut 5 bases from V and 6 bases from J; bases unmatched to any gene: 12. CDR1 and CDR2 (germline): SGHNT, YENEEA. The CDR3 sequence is CASSPGGGRPREQYF. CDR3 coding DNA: TGTGCCAGCAGCCCCGGGGGGGGACGGCCGCGCGAGCAGTACTTC.

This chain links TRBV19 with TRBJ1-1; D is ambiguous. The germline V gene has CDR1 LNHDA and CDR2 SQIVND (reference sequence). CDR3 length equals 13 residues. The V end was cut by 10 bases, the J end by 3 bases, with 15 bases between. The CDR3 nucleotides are TGTGCCACATCACCCATCGGGTACACTGAAGCTTTCTTT. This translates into CATSPIGYTEAFF.

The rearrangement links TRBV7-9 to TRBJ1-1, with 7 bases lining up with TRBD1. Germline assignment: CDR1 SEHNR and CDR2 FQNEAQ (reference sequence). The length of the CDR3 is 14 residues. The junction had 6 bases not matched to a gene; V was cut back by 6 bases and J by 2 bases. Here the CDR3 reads CASSRQGGNTEAFF. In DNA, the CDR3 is TGTGCCAGCAGTCGACAAGGGGGCAACACTGAAGCTTTCTTT.

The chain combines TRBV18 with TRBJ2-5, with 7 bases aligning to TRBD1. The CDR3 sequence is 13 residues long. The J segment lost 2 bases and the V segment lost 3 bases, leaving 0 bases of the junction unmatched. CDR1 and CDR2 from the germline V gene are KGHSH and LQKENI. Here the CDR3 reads CASSPDRQETQYF. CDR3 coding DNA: TGTGCCAGCTCACCGGACAGGCAAGAGACCCAGTACTTC.

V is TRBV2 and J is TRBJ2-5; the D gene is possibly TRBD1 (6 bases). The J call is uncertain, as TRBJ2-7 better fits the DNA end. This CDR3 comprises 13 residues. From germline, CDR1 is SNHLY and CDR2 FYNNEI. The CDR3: CASTMDRVYEQYF. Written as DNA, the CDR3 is TGTGCCAGCACCATGGACAGAGTCTACGAGCAGTACTTC.

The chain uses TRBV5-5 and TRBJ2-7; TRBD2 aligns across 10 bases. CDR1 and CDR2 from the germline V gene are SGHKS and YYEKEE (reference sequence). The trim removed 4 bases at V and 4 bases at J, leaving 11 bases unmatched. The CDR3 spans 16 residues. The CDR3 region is CASSPRIPSGSYEQYF. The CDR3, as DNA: TGTGCCAGCAGCCCCCGGATTCCTAGCGGGAGTTACGAGCAGTACTTC.

The CDR3 bases are TGTGCCAGCAGTGAATCCCGCCGGACAGGGAATGGCTACACCTTC. Protein: CASSESRRTGNGYTF. The chain couples TRBV2 to TRBJ1-2; 8 nucleotides align to TRBD1. Germline trimming cut 2 bases from V and 6 bases from J; bases unmatched to any gene: 8. Germline V lookup: CDR1 SNHLY, CDR2 FYNNEI. The CDR3 spans 15 residues. Looking up the rest from reference TRBV2 and TRBJ1-2 gives the full variable domain: EPEVTQTPSHQVTQMGQEVILRCVPISNHLYFYWYRQILGQKVEFLVSFYNNEISEKSEIFDDQFSVERPDGSNFTLKIRSTKLEDSAMYFCASSESRRTGNGYTFGSGTRLTVV.

The CDR3 bases are TGTGCCAGCCTAGAGGGGGCTGGGGCAGATACGCAGTATTTT. This encodes CASLEGAGADTQYF. The chain carries TRBV28 and TRBJ2-3, with 7 positions matching TRBD1. Germline CDR1 and CDR2: MDHEN and SYDVKM. The CDR3 extends over 14 amino acids. The trim removed 8 bases at V and 4 bases at J, leaving 9 bases unmatched.

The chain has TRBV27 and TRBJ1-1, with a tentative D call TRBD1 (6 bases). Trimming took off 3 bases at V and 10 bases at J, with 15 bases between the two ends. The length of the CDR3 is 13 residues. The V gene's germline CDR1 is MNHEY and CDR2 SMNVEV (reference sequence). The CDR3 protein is CASSFTGLSRAFF. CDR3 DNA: TGTGCCAGCAGTTTTACAGGGCTCTCACGAGCTTTCTTT.

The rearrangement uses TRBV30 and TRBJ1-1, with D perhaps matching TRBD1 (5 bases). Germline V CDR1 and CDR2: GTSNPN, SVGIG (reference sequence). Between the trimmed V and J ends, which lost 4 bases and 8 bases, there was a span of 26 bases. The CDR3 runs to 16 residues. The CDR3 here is CAWIPPPGLLEREAFF. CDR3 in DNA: TGTGCCTGGATCCCCCCCCCGGGACTCTTAGAGAGGGAAGCTTTCTTT.

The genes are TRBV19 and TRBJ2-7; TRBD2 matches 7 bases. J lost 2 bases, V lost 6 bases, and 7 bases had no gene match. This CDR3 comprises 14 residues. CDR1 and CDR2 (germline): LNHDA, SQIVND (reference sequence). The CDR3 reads CASSLAGVTYEQYF. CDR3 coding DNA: TGTGCCAGTAGCTTGGCGGGGGTTACCTACGAGCAGTACTTC.

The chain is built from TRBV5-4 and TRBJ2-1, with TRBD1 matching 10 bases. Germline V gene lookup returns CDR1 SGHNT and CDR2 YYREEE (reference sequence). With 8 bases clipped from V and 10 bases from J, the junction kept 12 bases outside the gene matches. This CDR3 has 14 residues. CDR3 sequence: CASHRDRGPLEQFF. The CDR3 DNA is TGTGCCAGTCACCGGGACAGGGGCCCCCTCGAGCAGTTCTTC.

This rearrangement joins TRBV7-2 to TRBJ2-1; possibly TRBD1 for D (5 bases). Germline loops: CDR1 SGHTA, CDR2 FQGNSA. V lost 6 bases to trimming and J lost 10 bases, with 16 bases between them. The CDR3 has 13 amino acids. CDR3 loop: CASSLNLKGEQFF. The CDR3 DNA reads TGTGCCAGCAGTCTCAACTTGAAGGGGGAGCAGTTCTTC.

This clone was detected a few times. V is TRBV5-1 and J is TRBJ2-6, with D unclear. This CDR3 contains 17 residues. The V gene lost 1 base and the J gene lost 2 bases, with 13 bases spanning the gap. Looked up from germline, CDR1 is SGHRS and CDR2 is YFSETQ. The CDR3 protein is CASSLLPYSAGANVLTF. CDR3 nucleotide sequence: TGCGCCAGCAGCTTGCTCCCTTATTCAGCTGGGGCCAACGTCCTGACTTTC.

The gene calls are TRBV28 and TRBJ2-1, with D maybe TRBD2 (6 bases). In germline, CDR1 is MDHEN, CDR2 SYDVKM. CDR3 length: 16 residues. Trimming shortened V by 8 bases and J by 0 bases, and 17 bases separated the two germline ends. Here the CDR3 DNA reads TGTGCCAGCGGGGGACTTGCGGGGAGCTCCTACAATGAGCAGTTCTTC. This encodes CASGGLAGSSYNEQFF.

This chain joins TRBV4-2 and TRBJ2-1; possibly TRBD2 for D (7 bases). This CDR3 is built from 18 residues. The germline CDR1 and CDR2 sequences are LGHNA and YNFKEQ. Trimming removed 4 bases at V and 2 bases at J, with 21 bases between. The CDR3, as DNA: TGTGCCAGCAGCCCTGCTCCGGGGGTGGGGGGGCCCTACAATGAGCAGTTCTTC. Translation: CASSPAPGVGGPYNEQFF.

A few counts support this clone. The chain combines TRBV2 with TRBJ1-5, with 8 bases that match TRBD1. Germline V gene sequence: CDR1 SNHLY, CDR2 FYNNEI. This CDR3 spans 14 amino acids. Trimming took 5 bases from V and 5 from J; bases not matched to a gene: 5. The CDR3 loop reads CASSWTGPYQPQHF. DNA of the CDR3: TGTGCCAGCAGTTGGACAGGGCCTTATCAGCCCCAGCATTTT.

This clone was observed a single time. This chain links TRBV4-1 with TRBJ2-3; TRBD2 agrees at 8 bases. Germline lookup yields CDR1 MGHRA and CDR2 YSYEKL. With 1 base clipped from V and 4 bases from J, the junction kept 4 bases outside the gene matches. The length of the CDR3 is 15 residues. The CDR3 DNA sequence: TGCGCCAGCAGCCAAGGGGACGGGGGGGCAGATACGCAGTATTTT. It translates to CASSQGDGGADTQYF.